Listed here are 7 T cell receptor beta chains from one sample, sequenced in a study of identical twins (dated by TCRdb to about 2016). Library prep was done by 5' RACE. Sequencing relied on an Illumina HiSeq 2000. TCRdb's own reprocessing of the public reads used fastp at Q25 and MiXCR and kept productive beta chains. Entries are consolidated by CDR3 protein sequence, retaining the most common genes and DNA. For this sample there are some 1,600,000 distinct CDR3 sequences; about 32% appear just once. The ten top clones hold 0.25% to 0.3% of the sample. The sample was cord blood. Receptors originate from a newborn girl in good health.

This chain links TRBV4-1 with TRBJ2-4, with 14 bases aligning to TRBD2. CDR3 length equals 16 residues. CDR1 is MGHRA, CDR2 YSYEKL, per germline. The junction had 9 bases not matched to a gene; V was cut back by 1 base and J by 13 bases. The CDR3 nucleotides are TGCGCCAGCAGCCAAGCGACTAGCGGGAGGGAAAATGAGCAGTACTTC. Its protein product is CASSQATSGRENEQYF.

The rearrangement links TRBV9 to TRBJ2-2; D could derive from TRBD1 or TRBD2 (5 bases each). V dropped 7 bases and J dropped 1 base, with 5 bases sitting between them. Germline V gene data show CDR1 as SGDLS and CDR2 as YYNGEE. The CDR3 is 12 amino acids. The CDR3 sequence is CASGGNTGELFF. CDR3 DNA: TGTGCCAGCGGGGGGAACACCGGGGAGCTGTTTTTT.

The chain carries TRBV3-1 and TRBJ2-1; possibly TRBD2 for D (7 bases). Trimming removed 0 bases at V and 3 bases at J, with 15 bases between. The CDR3 length is 17 residues. Germline CDR1 reads LGHDT; CDR2 reads YNNKEL (reference sequence). CDR3 DNA: TGTGCCAGCAGCCAAGAGCGACTAGCAGGGGACTACAATGAGCAGTTCTTC. The encoded protein is CASSQERLAGDYNEQFF.

The CDR3 spells CASSSGRVIFDEQYF. For the CDR3, the DNA is TGTGCCAGCAGCTCGGGCAGGGTAATTTTCGACGAGCAGTACTTC. The V call is TRBV7-9, the J call TRBJ2-7, with TRBD1 as a possible D gene (5 bases). V was cut by 4 bases and J by 5 bases, with 18 bases left in between. Germline CDR1 is SEHNR and CDR2 is FQNEAQ (reference sequence). The CDR3 has 15 residues.

Many counts were recorded for this clonotype. The rearrangement links TRBV7-2 to TRBJ2-1; D is uncertain. Germline lookup yields CDR1 SGHTA and CDR2 FQGNSA. V lost 0 bases, J lost 0 bases, and 6 bases lay in between. The CDR3 runs 15 residues. The CDR3 DNA reads TGTGCCAGCAGCTTAGCGTTGGGCTCCTACAATGAGCAGTTCTTC. The encoded protein is CASSLALGSYNEQFF.

As to this clonotype: At one end the junction does not follow the germline gene, possibly because of a read error. The chain is built from TRBV12-3 or TRBV12-4 and TRBJ1-1, with D unresolved. The length of the CDR3 is 15 residues. The CDR3 DNA reads as TGTGCCAGCAGTTTAGCGTCTCGGGTGAACGCTGAAGCTTTCTTT. It specifies CASSLASRVNAEAFF.

This clonotype has a handful of counts. This chain links TRBV4-1 with TRBJ2-4; D unclear. The V end lost 3 bases, the J end lost 0 bases, and 18 bases lay between the germline ends. This CDR3 has 18 amino acids. Germline V gives CDR1 MGHRA, CDR2 YSYEKL. The chain's CDR3 is CASSHPPGRGLAKNIQYF. The CDR3 region has the DNA TGCGCCAGCAGCCACCCTCCTGGGCGCGGCCTAGCCAAAAACATTCAGTACTTC.